The clone carrying this T cell receptor beta chain is a singleton in its sample. Its antigen is unknown. This record belongs to a study of shared clonotypes between healthy human individuals. General study points: Among donors, the sharing of clonotypes was expected to be influenced by sequencing depth.

The repertoire was sequenced with immunoSEQ multiplex PCR; TCRdb's copy has only in-frame clones and lacks some. The sample consists of approximately 1,500,000 clones, about 98% of them appearing once. With 5 bases clipped from V and 5 bases from J, the junction kept 11 bases outside the gene matches. The CDR3 loop spans 18 amino acids. The V gene's germline CDR1 is SNHLY and CDR2 FYNNEI. The receptor's source is a man aged 25-40 years in good health. The sequencing input was naive CD4+ T cells sorted from blood. Subset of the sample: CD45RA+ positively selected. V usage is TRBV2 and J usage is TRBJ2-2, with 13 bases identical to TRBD2. CDR3 nucleotides: TGTGCCAGCAGTATCGGACTAGCGGGAGATTCTATAACCGGGGAGCTGTTTTTT. This codes for CASSIGLAGDSITGELFF.